One and the same sample provided the 23 T cell receptor beta chains below, sequenced in a study of T cells in Graves' hyperthyroidism and ophthalmopathy. TCR beta CDR3 regions were amplified from RNA. Initially, a first-round RT-PCR of the TCR CDR3 employed the HTBI primer set. TCRdb reanalysed the multiplex PCR reads using MiXCR and keeps one entry per CDR3 protein. This sample has under 550,000 distinct CDR3 sequences, with 15% to 20% found just once. The sample taken for sequencing was blood. The origin of the receptors is a man aged 40-49 years with Graves' ophthalmopathy.

This chain connects TRBV27 to TRBJ2-6; D ambiguous. With 7 bases removed from V and 0 bases from J, the gap between germline ends came to 7 bases. The CDR3 extends over 14 amino acids. Germline-derived CDR1 and CDR2 are MNHEY and SMNVEV (reference sequence). The CDR3 here is CASTRSSGANVLTF. The DNA for the CDR3 is TGTGCCAGCACTCGGAGCTCTGGGGCCAACGTCCTGACTTTC.

This clonotype has ten or more counts. The chain employs TRBV20-1 and TRBJ1-2; D gene unclear. Trimming removed 3 bases from V and 1 base from J, with 9 bases in between. Germline V gene sequence: CDR1 DFQATT, CDR2 SNEGSKA (reference sequence). This CDR3 has 13 residues. This CDR3 reads CSASDTFNYGYTF. CDR3 DNA: TGCAGTGCTAGCGACACATTTAACTATGGCTACACCTTC.

This clonotype was detected ten times or more. The rearrangement links TRBV20-1 to TRBJ2-3, with D tentatively TRBD2 (6 bases). The CDR3 sequence is 15 residues long. The V gene lost 0 bases and the J gene lost 2 bases, with 12 bases spanning the gap. CDR1 is DFQATT, CDR2 SNEGSKA, per germline (reference sequence). The CDR3 protein is CSARDPSALTDTQYF. DNA of the CDR3: TGCAGTGCTAGAGATCCTAGCGCCCTCACAGATACGCAGTATTTT.

This clonotype was detected a few times. This chain uses TRBV6-2 or TRBV6-3 with TRBJ2-7, with D hard to call. Germline V CDR1 and CDR2: MNHEY, SVGEGT. Trimming shortened V by 6 bases and J by 3 bases, and 6 bases separated the two germline ends. The CDR3 totals 11 residues. The CDR3 region has the DNA TGTGCCAGCAGGGAATTCTACGAGCAGTACTTC. Protein sequence: CASREFYEQYF.

The rearrangement links TRBV2 to TRBJ2-3, with 9 bases matching TRBD2. The V segment lost 1 base and the J segment 3 bases; nucleotides outside the gene matches: 2. This CDR3 has 15 residues. Germline CDR1 SNHLY, CDR2 FYNNEI. CDR3 residues: CASSEGGGETDTQYF. The CDR3 DNA reads TGTGCCAGCAGTGAAGGCGGGGGGGAGACAGATACGCAGTATTTT.

In its sample, this clonotype was seen a few times. The chain is built from TRBV12-3 or TRBV12-4 and TRBJ2-7, with D hard to call. CDR3 length: 12 residues. Trimming shortened V by 6 bases and J by 5 bases, and 11 bases separated the two germline ends. CDR3 sequence (DNA): TGTGCCAGCAGACCACGGCACCACGAGCAGTACTTC. Its translation: CASRPRHHEQYF.

The gene calls are TRBV5-1 and TRBJ2-7; D remains unclear. Germline assignment: CDR1 SGHRS and CDR2 YFSETQ. The CDR3 sequence is 14 residues long. The ends were cut back, 0 bases at V and 6 bases at J, with 13 bases in the middle. CDR3 residues: CASSLVVGGTEQYF. CDR3 in DNA: TGCGCCAGCAGCTTGGTAGTTGGCGGAACCGAGCAGTACTTC.

A few counts support this clonotype. V is TRBV20-1 and J is TRBJ2-7; TRBD1 aligns across 7 bases. Germline V lookup: CDR1 DFQATT, CDR2 SNEGSKA (reference sequence). CDR3 length equals 14 residues. The V segment lost 5 bases and the J segment 4 bases; nucleotides outside the gene matches: 11. CDR3 nucleotide sequence: TGCAGTGCTCCCCAACAGGGGATGGGGTACGAGCAGTACTTC. Its protein is CSAPQQGMGYEQYF.

This clonotype was observed once. The chain recombines TRBV4-1 with TRBJ2-5; 10 nucleotides align to TRBD1. J was trimmed by 5 bases and V by 4 bases; bases with no gene match: 10. The CDR3 is 16 residues long. Looked up from germline, CDR1 is MGHRA and CDR2 is YSYEKL. CDR3 in DNA: TGCGCCAGCAGCCTTCGACTGACAGGGGGCGGGGAGACCCAGTACTTC. Amino acids: CASSLRLTGGGETQYF.

This chain connects TRBV6-2 or TRBV6-3 to TRBJ1-5, with TRBD1 matching over 8 bases. The germline V gene has CDR1 MNHEY and CDR2 SVGEGT. CDR3 length: 14 residues. Trimming at V came to 7 bases and at J to 6 bases, leaving 8 bases not matched to a gene. The CDR3 DNA reads TGTGCCAGCACCCCCGACAGGGGACGTCAGCCCCAGCATTTT. Residues: CASTPDRGRQPQHF.

A few counts support this clonotype. J is TRBJ1-5 and V is TRBV6-1, with a tentative D call TRBD1 (6 bases). Trimming removed 8 bases at V and 4 bases at J, with 9 bases between. Germline V gene lookup returns CDR1 MNHNS and CDR2 SASEGT. CDR3 length equals 12 residues. The CDR3 bases are TGTGCCAGCGGACAGCCTAATCAGCCCCAGCATTTT. This encodes CASGQPNQPQHF.

The V call is TRBV3-1, the J call TRBJ2-7, with a weak D call TRBD2 (6 bases). V dropped 0 bases and J dropped 4 bases, with 16 bases sitting between them. The CDR3 spans 16 residues. CDR1 and CDR2 from the germline V gene are LGHDT and YNNKEL (reference sequence). The CDR3 loop reads CASSQEDSGSPYEQYF. CDR3 nucleotides: TGTGCCAGCAGCCAAGAAGATAGCGGATCACCATACGAGCAGTACTTC.

On this clonotype itself: One junction end disagrees with the germline gene, perhaps due to a read error. This sequence joins TRBV10-3 and TRBJ2-3; D is possibly TRBD2 (6 bases). The CDR3 is 14 residues long. Germline V gene data show CDR1 as ENHRY and CDR2 as SYGVKD. CDR3: CAISSVGSRDTQYF. CDR3 DNA sequence: TGTGCCATCTCTAGCGTCGGTAGCAGAGATACGCAGTATTTT.

This clonotype was seen a single time. V and J are TRBV18 and TRBJ1-6; D is unclear. This CDR3 region has 16 residues. Trimming removed 3 bases from V and 5 bases from J, with 14 bases in between. Per the germline V gene, CDR1 is KGHSH and CDR2 is LQKENI. In DNA form, the CDR3 reads TGTGCCAGCTCACCCGTCCGACACAGTGATAATTCACCCCTCCACTTT. Translated, it gives CASSPVRHSDNSPLHF.

In regard to this clonotype: This may be a read error: a much more frequent sequence differs by one nucleotide. The genes are TRBV20-1 and TRBJ2-1, with TRBD2 matching 10 bases. This CDR3 spans 14 amino acids. Germline V gives CDR1 DFQATT, CDR2 SNEGSKA (reference sequence). The trim removed 5 bases at V and 6 bases at J, leaving 7 bases unmatched. CDR3 coding DNA: TGCAGTGCTGGCCCTAGCGGGAGAAGCAATGAGCAGTTCTTC. It codes for CSAGPSGRSNEQFF.

V gene TRBV29-1 combines with J gene TRBJ2-1; D is perhaps TRBD1 (5 bases). V was shortened by 5 bases and J by 4 bases, with 15 bases between the two germline ends. CDR3 length equals 14 residues. Germline CDR1 SQVTM, CDR2 ANQGSEA. The CDR3 reads CSVTPQVRYNEQFF. The CDR3, as DNA: TGCAGCGTTACCCCACAGGTTAGGTACAATGAGCAGTTCTTC.

This chain connects TRBV3-1 to TRBJ2-1, with D unclear. In germline, CDR1 is LGHDT, CDR2 YNNKEL (reference sequence). CDR3 size: 14 residues. The V gene lost 1 base and the J gene lost 6 bases, with 10 bases spanning the gap. This CDR3 is CASSQGNAANEQFF. The CDR3 coding sequence is TGTGCCAGCAGCCAAGGGAACGCAGCCAATGAGCAGTTCTTC.

Regarding this clonotype: Just one base apart from a much larger clone, this may be a read error. The chain joins TRBV20-1 to TRBJ2-3, with 9 bases identical to TRBD1. This CDR3 spans 14 amino acids. The junction had 5 bases not matched to a gene; V was cut back by 5 bases and J by 2 bases. CDR1 and CDR2 (germline): DFQATT, SNEGSKA (reference sequence). The chain's CDR3 is CSAGQGQHTDTQYF. The CDR3 DNA follows: TGCAGTGCTGGACAGGGGCAGCACACAGATACGCAGTATTTT.

The V and J genes are TRBV5-1 and TRBJ1-4; D is uncertain. V lost 2 bases and J 0 bases, leaving 11 bases between the germline ends. This CDR3 has 16 amino acids. Per germline, CDR1 SGHRS and CDR2 YFSETQ. Written as DNA, the CDR3 is TGCGCCAGCAGCTTTGGATCCACTTCAACTAATGAAAAACTGTTTTTT. Protein: CASSFGSTSTNEKLFF.

This clonotype was found a few times. The chain combines TRBV27 with TRBJ1-1; perhaps TRBD1 as D (6 bases). Trimming cost V 6 bases and J 3 bases, with 32 bases left between them. CDR3 length equals 20 residues. Germline V CDR1 and CDR2: MNHEY, SMNVEV (reference sequence). Here the CDR3 DNA reads TGTGCCAGCAGCCCGAAACCCTTCACAGGGAGCTTTGGTTTTGACACTGAAGCTTTCTTT. Translation gives CASSPKPFTGSFGFDTEAFF.

The chain employs TRBV6-5 and TRBJ2-1, with 10 bases lining up with TRBD2. The CDR3 contains 16 residues. The germline CDR1 and CDR2 sequences are MNHEY and SVGAGI. Germline trimming cut 0 bases from V and 8 bases from J; bases unmatched to any gene: 7. The CDR3 sequence: CASSYSLSGGAYEQFF. In DNA form, the CDR3 reads TGTGCCAGCAGTTACTCGCTCAGCGGGGGGGCTTATGAGCAGTTCTTC.

This clonotype occurred a few times. The chain is built from TRBV29-1 and TRBJ2-3; the D gene could be TRBD1 or TRBD2 (6 bases each). Trimming removed 3 bases at V and 6 bases at J, with 13 bases between. Germline V gene lookup returns CDR1 SQVTM and CDR2 ANQGSEA. The CDR3 length is 13 residues. In DNA form, the CDR3 reads TGCAGCGTTGAGTGGGGGGCGCAGGATACGCAGTATTTT. Protein product: CSVEWGAQDTQYF.

This clonotype occurred once. A read error may be the cause here, since a much bigger clone is one base away. This CDR3 is missing its conserved last phenylalanine or tryptophan, likely due to a read error. This sequence joins TRBV12-3 or TRBV12-4 and TRBJ1-4; 9 nucleotides match TRBD1. Trimming took 5 bases from V and 2 from J; bases not matched to a gene: 6. CDR3 length: 16 amino acids. This chain's CDR3 is CASSPIGQGTNEKLFS. DNA for the CDR3: TGTGCCAGCAGTCCGATAGGACAGGGGACTAATGAAAAACTGTTTTCT.